This T cell receptor beta chain was sequenced for a study of spatial heterogeneity in lung cancer. Looking at the study overall: Detected beta-chain sequences consistently exceeded alpha-chain sequences.

Whole-study results and caveats: Detection of ubiquitous tumor TCRs in blood was higher at resection than follow-up.

TCRdb passed the 5' RACE reads through MiXCR, listing each CDR3 protein once. The table records about 92,000 distinct CDR3 sequences, approximately 12% of them present only once. The V end lost 3 bases, the J end lost 0 bases, and 8 bases lay between the germline ends. This CDR3 region has 14 residues. This clonotype was counted many times. Its target is not known. Stated time point: sample taken at primary tumor resection. Samples came from 72 TRACERx patients with untreated early-stage lung cancer. Material for sequencing was whole RNA from tumor, nontumor lung or frozen PBMC, left unsorted. This TCR was recovered from a male donor with early-stage non-small cell lung cancer. Sequencing was performed on PBMCs, taken at surgery. The V gene is TRBV12-3 or TRBV12-4, the J gene TRBJ1-1; D is unresolved. The CDR3 reads CASSFLAMNTEAFF. CDR3 DNA sequence: TGTGCCAGCAGTTTTTTGGCGATGAACACTGAAGCTTTCTTT.